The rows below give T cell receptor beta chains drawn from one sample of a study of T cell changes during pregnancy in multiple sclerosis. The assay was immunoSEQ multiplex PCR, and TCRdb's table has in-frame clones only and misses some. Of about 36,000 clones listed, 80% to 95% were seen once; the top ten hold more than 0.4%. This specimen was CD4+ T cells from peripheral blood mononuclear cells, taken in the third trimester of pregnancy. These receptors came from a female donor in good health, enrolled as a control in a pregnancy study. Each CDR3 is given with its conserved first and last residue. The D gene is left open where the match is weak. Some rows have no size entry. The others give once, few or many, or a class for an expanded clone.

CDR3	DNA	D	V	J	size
CASSGWGPGNEQFF	TGCGCCAGCAGCGGGTGGGGGCCAGGGAATGAGCAGTTCTTC	.	TRBV5-1	TRBJ2-1	.
CASSLAVNEGQGLQEYF	TGTGCCAGCAGCTTGGCCGTGAACGAGGGACAGGGCCTACAGGAGTACTTC	TRBD1	TRBV5-6	TRBJ2-7	.
CASRRLANTGELFF	TGCGCCAGCAGAAGACTAGCGAACACCGGGGAGCTGTTTTTT	.	TRBV4-3	TRBJ2-2	.
CASSPTVASGEKTQYF	TGTGCCAGCAGCCCCACAGTGGCTAGCGGAGAAAAGACCCAGTACTTC	TRBD2	TRBV5-5	TRBJ2-5	.
CASREMGGSGYGYTF	TGTGCCAGCAGGGAAATGGGGGGGTCGGGCTATGGCTACACCTTC	.	TRBV2	TRBJ1-2	.
CSVNRVGTEAFF	TGCAGCGTAAACAGGGTGGGCACTGAAGCTTTCTTT	.	TRBV29-1	TRBJ1-1	.
CASSYRTGRNEQYF	TGTGCCAGCAGTTATCGGACAGGGAGGAACGAGCAGTACTTC	TRBD1	TRBV6-5	TRBJ2-7	.
CASSPSLGRQAFF	TGTGCCAGCTCACCAAGTCTGGGCCGCCAAGCTTTCTTT	.	TRBV18	TRBJ1-1	.
CASSLFPPGLSTEAFF	TGTGCCAGCAGTTTATTCCCCCCAGGGTTGAGCACTGAAGCTTTCTTT	.	TRBV27	TRBJ1-1	.
CASTLSQVLTEAFF	TGTGCCAGCACCCTTTCGCAGGTGCTAACTGAAGCTTTCTTT	.	TRBV2	TRBJ1-1	.
CASSDQGTFGNTIYF	TGTGCCAGCAGTGATCAGGGGACCTTTGGAAACACCATATATTTT	.	TRBV9	TRBJ1-3	.
CASSDYYRGGIGELFF	TGTGCCAGCAGTGACTACTACAGGGGTGGCATCGGGGAGCTGTTTTTT	TRBD1	TRBV6-1	TRBJ2-2	.
CASSRSGGPYNEQFF	TGTGCCAGCAGCCGGAGCGGGGGGCCGTACAATGAGCAGTTCTTC	TRBD2	TRBV7-9	TRBJ2-1	once
CASSLWGDSPLHF	TGTGCCAGCAGCCTGTGGGGCGATTCACCCCTCCACTTT	.	TRBV7-3	TRBJ1-6	.
CASSRTGIGELFF	TGTGCCAGCTCACGGACAGGGATCGGGGAGCTGTTTTTT	TRBD1	TRBV18	TRBJ2-2	.
CASSMTGGAYTF	TGTGCCAGCAGTATGACAGGGGGCGCCTACACCTTC	TRBD1	TRBV2	TRBJ1-2	.
CASGPRQGAEKLFF	TGTGCCAGCGGGCCTAGACAGGGCGCTGAAAAACTGTTTTTT	TRBD1	TRBV2	TRBJ1-4	.
CASSLGRGRGLRTDTQYF	TGTGCCAGCAGCTTAGGCAGGGGGCGAGGCTTACGCACAGATACGCAGTATTTT	TRBD1	TRBV7-8	TRBJ2-3	.
CASSLSGQKNQPQHF	TGTGCCAGCAGCTTAAGCGGACAGAAAAATCAGCCCCAGCATTTT	.	TRBV7-9	TRBJ1-5	.
CASSPMPGNTEAFF	TGTGCCAGCTCACCAATGCCGGGGAACACTGAAGCTTTCTTT	.	TRBV18	TRBJ1-1	.
CASSPDKDTQYF	TGTGCCAGCAGCCCCGACAAAGATACGCAGTATTTT	.	TRBV7-8	TRBJ2-3	.
CASGTRGGADTQYF	TGTGCTAGTGGTACGCGCGGGGGGGCAGATACGCAGTATTTT	TRBD2	TRBV12-5	TRBJ2-3	.
CASSLERQHYGYTF	TGTGCCAGCAGCTTAGAGCGACAACACTATGGCTACACCTTC	.	TRBV11-2	TRBJ1-2	.
CASRDRDKEKLFF	TGTGCCAGCAGGGACCGGGACAAGGAAAAACTGTTTTTT	.	TRBV5-4	TRBJ1-4	.
CASSQTGMTTEAFF	TGTGCCAGCAGCCAAACAGGGATGACCACTGAAGCTTTCTTT	.	TRBV4-2	TRBJ1-1	.
CASSHPGTGAHEQYF	TGTGCCAGCAGCCACCCCGGGACAGGGGCCCACGAGCAGTACTTC	TRBD1	TRBV14	TRBJ2-7	once
CASSFYKLRAKDEAFF	TGTGCCAGCAGCTTTTACAAGTTGAGGGCGAAGGATGAAGCTTTCTTT	.	TRBV7-9	TRBJ1-1	.
CASSQDSGYTQYF	TGCGCCAGCAGCCAAGACTCAGGGTATACGCAGTATTTT	.	TRBV4-3	TRBJ2-3	.
CAISDGGGDSPLHF	TGTGCCATCAGTGATGGAGGGGGCGATTCACCCCTCCACTTT	TRBD1	TRBV10-3	TRBJ1-6	.
CASSLRRDQPQHF	TGTGCCAGCAGCTTAAGGAGGGATCAGCCCCAGCATTTT	.	TRBV7-3	TRBJ1-5	.
CASSPYSGNQPQHF	TGTGCCAGCAGTCCCTATTCAGGGAATCAGCCCCAGCATTTT	.	TRBV28	TRBJ1-5	.
CASSPDSGAQGYGYTF	TGTGCCAGCAGCCCCGACAGCGGTGCACAGGGCTATGGCTACACCTTC	.	TRBV5-8	TRBJ1-2	.
CASSSPGGATKLYGYTF	TGTGCCAGCAGTTCCCCGGGGGGGGCCACAAAACTATATGGCTACACCTTC	.	TRBV28	TRBJ1-2	.
CASSRGMLRNTGELFF	TGTGCCAGCAGCCGGGGAATGCTAAGGAACACCGGGGAGCTGTTTTTT	.	TRBV7-9	TRBJ2-2	.
CASSPGQGVNEQFF	TGCGCCAGCAGCCCTGGACAGGGAGTCAATGAGCAGTTCTTC	TRBD1	TRBV5-1	TRBJ2-1	.
CASSYGAGGPKTQYF	TGTGCCAGCAGTTACGGAGCGGGGGGGCCAAAGACCCAGTACTTC	TRBD2	TRBV6-5	TRBJ2-5	.
CASSVATYTDTQYF	TGTGCCAGCAGCGTAGCAACTTACACAGATACGCAGTATTTT	.	TRBV9	TRBJ2-3	.
CASSLTAGDYTGELFF	TGTGCCAGCAGCTTGACCGCGGGGGACTACACCGGGGAGCTGTTTTTT	TRBD2	TRBV11-2	TRBJ2-2	.
CASSLRQGSEKLFF	TGTGCCAGCAGCTTGAGGCAGGGTTCTGAAAAACTGTTTTTT	.	TRBV5-4	TRBJ1-4	.
CSVDVEQFF	TGCAGCGTTGATGTAGAGCAGTTCTTC	.	TRBV29-1	TRBJ2-1	.
CASSLRQRNYGYTF	TGTGCCAGCAGTTTGCGACAGCGAAACTATGGCTACACCTTC	.	TRBV28	TRBJ1-2	.
CASSQRQGGQPQHF	TGCGCCAGCAGCCAGCGACAGGGCGGGCAGCCCCAGCATTTT	TRBD1	TRBV4-3	TRBJ1-5	once
CASSSLASGSNTEAFF	TGTGCCAGTAGCTCCCTAGCCTCCGGGTCCAACACTGAAGCTTTCTTT	.	TRBV19	TRBJ1-1	.
CASSYPNGGYNYNEQFF	TGTGCCAGCAGTTACCCCAACGGGGGGTACAATTACAATGAGCAGTTCTTC	TRBD2	TRBV6-7	TRBJ2-1	.
CASSRWEGHYGYTF	TGTGCCAGCAGCCGATGGGAGGGGCACTATGGCTACACCTTC	.	TRBV5-8	TRBJ1-2	.
CASSRGQYNSPLHF	TGTGCCAGTAGTCGGGGACAGTATAATTCACCCCTCCACTTT	TRBD1	TRBV19	TRBJ1-6	.
CASTDRPLTGELFF	TGCGCCAGCACTGACAGGCCACTCACCGGGGAGCTGTTTTTT	.	TRBV10-2	TRBJ2-2	.
CASSPLVDSNYGYTF	TGTGCCAGCTCACCCCTGGTAGACTCTAACTATGGCTACACCTTC	.	TRBV18	TRBJ1-2	.
CASGQGGGTTDTQYF	TGTGCCAGCGGACAGGGAGGGGGGACCACAGATACGCAGTATTTT	.	TRBV7-2	TRBJ2-3	once